The 28 T cell receptor beta chains below come from one sample, sequenced in a study of blood T cell repertoires in COVID-19. Profiling relied on immunoSEQ multiplex PCR, and the TCRdb table lists in-frame clones only, not all of them. The sample has 650,000 to 800,000 clones; approximately 90% are singletons. What was sequenced was peripheral blood. Receptor source: a young woman with acute or convalescent COVID-19.

V and J are TRBV7-2 and TRBJ2-7; D might be TRBD1 (5 bases). CDR3 length equals 11 residues. V was trimmed by 6 bases and J by 6 bases, leaving 9 bases between them. Germline V gene lookup returns CDR1 SGHTA and CDR2 FQGNSA. The CDR3 DNA reads TGTGCCAGCAGTCAGGGCCTCGAGCAGTACTTC. The encoded protein is CASSQGLEQYF. The entire variable domain, with the rest obtained from reference TRBV7-2 and TRBJ2-7, is as follows: GAGVSQSPSNKVTEKGKDVELRCDPISGHTALYWYRQSLGQGLEFLIYFQGNSAPDKSGLPSDRFSAERTGGSVSTLTIQRTQQEDSAVYLCASSQGLEQYFGPGTRLTVT.

V usage is TRBV4-1 and J usage is TRBJ1-2; TRBD1 matches at 9 bases. The V gene's germline CDR1 is MGHRA and CDR2 YSYEKL. Losses at the gene ends were 1 base for V and 2 bases for J; bases not matched to a gene: 5. This CDR3 has 16 amino acids. The CDR3, as DNA: TGCGCCAGCAGCCAAGCCCAACAGGGGGCGAACTATGGCTACACCTTC. It codes for CASSQAQQGANYGYTF.

The V and J genes are TRBV9 and TRBJ1-6, with 7 bases fitting TRBD1. Germline trimming cut 3 bases from V and 5 bases from J; bases unmatched to any gene: 5. The germline gives CDR1 SGDLS, CDR2 YYNGEE. This CDR3 comprises 15 residues. The chain's CDR3 is CASSADRSNNSPLHF. The CDR3 bases are TGTGCCAGCAGCGCGGACAGGTCAAATAATTCACCCCTCCACTTT.

This clone has a single count. This sequence joins TRBV12-5 and TRBJ2-7, with D possibly TRBD1 on 5 matching bases. Germline V gene sequence: CDR1 LGHNT, CDR2 FRNRAP. The germline V and J ends were trimmed by 4 bases and 4 bases, with 26 bases remaining between them. The CDR3 runs 18 residues. CDR3 residues: CASGSPLRLARGEYEQYF. CDR3 coding DNA: TGTGCTAGTGGTTCACCCCTCCGACTGGCAAGGGGCGAGTACGAGCAGTACTTC.

This chain joins TRBV7-9 and TRBJ1-1; weak D call: TRBD1 (6 bases). This CDR3 comprises 15 residues. Germline assignment: CDR1 SEHNR and CDR2 FQNEAQ (reference sequence). V lost 5 bases to trimming and J lost 4 bases, with 17 bases between them. CDR3 amino acids: CASSLPTGLSTEAFF. Here the CDR3 DNA reads TGTGCCAGCAGCCTCCCAACAGGGCTCTCCACTGAAGCTTTCTTT.

The chain joins TRBV9 to TRBJ1-2; D gene ambiguous. CDR1 and CDR2 from the germline V gene are SGDLS and YYNGEE. The CDR3 contains 14 residues. V was pared by 1 base and J by 2 bases, with 9 bases between. The CDR3 DNA sequence: TGTGCCAGCAGCGTAACCGGGATCAACTATGGCTACACCTTC. Translating it yields CASSVTGINYGYTF.

This chain uses TRBV24-1 with TRBJ2-4; 10 positions agree with TRBD1. This CDR3 spans 15 amino acids. Germline CDR1 reads KGHDR; CDR2 reads SFDVKD. V lost 3 bases, J lost 7 bases, and 5 bases stayed unmatched. In DNA, the CDR3 is TGTGCCACCAGTGATCATCGGACAGGGGGTAACATTCAGTACTTC. As protein: CATSDHRTGGNIQYF.

The CDR3 loop is CASSGKTGGSGYTF. The CDR3 DNA reads as TGTGCCAGCAGCGGTAAGACAGGGGGTTCTGGCTACACCTTC. The chain has TRBV9 and TRBJ1-2; 9 bases match TRBD1. The CDR3 extends over 14 amino acids. Germline V gene sequence: CDR1 SGDLS, CDR2 YYNGEE. V dropped 3 bases and J dropped 7; count of bases not matched to a gene: 7.

Here the CDR3 reads CASGLYQETQYF. CDR3 nucleotides: TGTGCCAGCGGACTTTATCAAGAGACCCAGTACTTC. The V call is TRBV6-6, the J call TRBJ2-5, with D possibly TRBD2 on 5 matching bases. The V gene's germline CDR1 is MNHNY and CDR2 SVGAGI (reference sequence). V lost 8 bases and J 2 bases, leaving 9 bases between the germline ends. This CDR3 comprises 12 residues.

This rearrangement joins TRBV23-1 to TRBJ1-2, with D possibly TRBD1 on 5 matching bases. TRBV23-1 is marked as an open reading frame, function uncertain. The ends were cut back, 7 bases at V and 4 bases at J, with 10 bases in the middle. The CDR3 has 12 residues. CDR3 residues: CASTGPRYGYTF. CDR3 nucleotides: TGCGCCAGCACAGGGCCACGCTATGGCTACACCTTC.

The rearrangement joins TRBV9 to TRBJ1-1, with 8 bases identical to TRBD1. CDR1 is SGDLS, CDR2 YYNGEE, per germline. J gave up 0 bases and V 4 bases, and 14 bases lay outside the gene matches. This CDR3 spans 18 amino acids. The CDR3 protein is CASSPGVRGRVLNTEAFF. Here the CDR3 DNA reads TGTGCCAGCAGCCCTGGGGTCAGGGGGCGCGTCCTGAACACTGAAGCTTTCTTT. Based on the CDR3 plus reference TRBV9 and TRBJ1-1, the full variable domain is DSGVTQTPKHLITATGQRVTLRCSPRSGDLSVYWYQQSLDQGLQFLIQYYNGEERAKGNILERFSAQQFPDLHSELNLSSLELGDSALYFCASSPGVRGRVLNTEAFFGQGTRLTVV.

This clone was detected only once. The chain joins TRBV21-1 to TRBJ2-4; the D call TRBD2 from the table was never checked on the DNA. TRBV21-1 is a pseudogene. The length of the CDR3 is 13 residues. CDR3 residues: CASSPRGGNIQYF. CDR3 sequence (DNA): TGTGCCAGCAGCCCCCGGGGAGGGAACATTCAGTACTTC.

A few counts support this clone. The gene calls are TRBV27 and TRBJ1-5, with D maybe TRBD1 (5 bases). The V gene lost 11 bases and the J gene lost 2 bases, with 13 bases spanning the gap. The V gene's germline CDR1 is MNHEY and CDR2 SMNVEV (reference sequence). This CDR3 has 13 amino acids. The CDR3 loop is CAGDQGGNQPQHF. CDR3 coding DNA: TGTGCCGGCGACCAGGGTGGCAATCAGCCCCAGCATTTT.

This chain links TRBV3-1 (or the pseudogene TRBV3-2) with TRBJ1-2, with 10 nucleotides matching TRBD1. This CDR3 region has 14 residues. Germline trimming cut 3 bases from V and 8 bases from J; bases unmatched to any gene: 6. Germline assignment: CDR1 LGHDT and CDR2 YNNKEL (reference sequence). CDR3 loop: CASSQVGTGEGYTF. The CDR3 DNA is TGTGCCAGCAGCCAGGTAGGGACAGGGGAAGGCTACACCTTC.

The V gene is TRBV5-1, the J gene TRBJ1-1, with 7 bases that match TRBD1. The CDR3 sequence is 13 residues long. CDR1 and CDR2 from the germline V gene are SGHRS and YFSETQ. After removal of 4 bases from V and 5 bases from J, the junction contained 5 bases not matched to a gene. The CDR3: CASSDRAGTEAFF. DNA of the CDR3: TGCGCCAGCAGCGACAGGGCGGGAACTGAAGCTTTCTTT. Full variable domain (rest looked up from reference TRBV5-1 and TRBJ1-1): KAGVTQTPRYLIKTRGQQVTLSCSPISGHRSVSWYQQTPGQGLQFLFEYFSETQRNKGNFPGRFSGRQFSNSRSEMNVSTLELGDSALYLCASSDRAGTEAFFGQGTRLTVV.

The J gene is TRBJ2-7, the V gene TRBV10-3, with 12 bases fitting TRBD2. J lost 1 base, V lost 4 bases, and 8 bases had no gene match. Germline V gene lookup returns CDR1 ENHRY and CDR2 SYGVKD. CDR3 length: 17 residues. The CDR3 here is CAISARLAGDPSYEQYF. In DNA, the CDR3 is TGTGCCATCAGTGCAAGACTAGCGGGGGACCCTTCCTACGAGCAGTACTTC.

The chain is built from TRBV28 and TRBJ1-2; 12 bases align to TRBD1. Germline lookup yields CDR1 MDHEN and CDR2 SYDVKM. J lost 4 bases, V lost 4 bases, and 22 bases had no gene match. CDR3 length: 21 residues. In DNA, the CDR3 is TGTGCCAGCAGTTCCAGCACTTACAGACCGGGACAGGGGGCGTGGGCCTATGGCTACACCTTC. Protein: CASSSSTYRPGQGAWAYGYTF.

This clone has a single count. V gene TRBV28 combines with J gene TRBJ1-1, with D unclear. V lost 4 bases and J 4 bases, leaving 13 bases between the germline ends. The CDR3 contains 14 residues. In germline, CDR1 is MDHEN, CDR2 SYDVKM. The CDR3, as DNA: TGTGCCAGCAGTTCCCGGAGTCAGAGCACTGAAGCTTTCTTT. Translating gives CASSSRSQSTEAFF.

This clone has only one observation. J is TRBJ1-2 and V is TRBV5-6; TRBD1 aligns across 9 bases. The CDR3 runs 15 residues. Unmatched junction bases numbered 6, after V lost 3 bases and J lost 3 bases. CDR1 SGHDT and CDR2 YYEEEE come from the germline V gene. The chain's CDR3 is CASSSTGGVDYGYTF. The CDR3 nucleotides are TGTGCCAGCAGCTCCACAGGGGGCGTTGACTATGGCTACACCTTC.

The DNA of the CDR3 is TGTGCCAGCAGTCCGACAGAAGAGAATCAGCCCCAGCATTTT. It codes for CASSPTEENQPQHF. The chain has TRBV6-5 and TRBJ1-5, with D perhaps matching TRBD1 (5 bases). Germline lookup yields CDR1 MNHEY and CDR2 SVGAGI. Trimming took off 5 bases at V and 4 bases at J, with 12 bases between the two ends. This CDR3 is 14 amino acids long.

The chain recombines TRBV4-1 with TRBJ1-2; D uncertain. This CDR3 comprises 14 residues. Germline CDR1 is MGHRA and CDR2 is YSYEKL. Trimming stripped 0 bases from V and 4 bases from J, with 9 bases between. CDR3 protein: CASSQDAGFYGYTF. CDR3 bases: TGCGCCAGCAGCCAAGACGCGGGATTCTATGGCTACACCTTC.

V and J are TRBV20-1 and TRBJ1-5; a weak D match, TRBD1 (6 bases). CDR1 is DFQATT, CDR2 SNEGSKA, per germline (reference sequence). The CDR3 sequence is 14 residues long. V lost 3 bases and J lost 7, with 16 bases in between. The CDR3: CSASRGGAEQPQHF. The CDR3 DNA is TGCAGTGCTAGTAGGGGGGGCGCGGAGCAGCCCCAGCATTTT.

The rearrangement links TRBV19 to TRBJ2-3, with 8 bases that match TRBD1. V was pared by 4 bases and J by 4 bases, with 7 bases of the junction left unmatched. Germline lookup yields CDR1 LNHDA and CDR2 SQIVND (reference sequence). CDR3 size: 15 residues. The CDR3 nucleotides are TGTGCCAGTAGTAGTCGTCAGGGGGCCGCAGATACGCAGTATTTT. It codes for CASSSRQGAADTQYF.

This clone was counted a few times. This sequence joins TRBV6-5 and TRBJ1-1; D is possibly TRBD1 (6 bases). The germline V gene encodes CDR1 MNHEY and CDR2 SVGAGI. V lost 9 bases and J 6 bases, leaving 20 bases between the germline ends. This CDR3 comprises 14 residues. CDR3 amino acids: CASRSTGGYAEAFF. The CDR3 region has the DNA TGTGCCAGTCGTTCGACAGGCGGGTATGCTGAAGCTTTCTTT.

This chain connects TRBV5-5 to TRBJ1-6; 7 nucleotides line up with TRBD1. Per the germline V gene, CDR1 is SGHKS and CDR2 is YYEKEE (reference sequence). This CDR3 has 15 residues. Trimming removed 3 bases from V and 6 bases from J; junction bases left unmatched: 6. CDR3 DNA: TGTGCCAGCAGCTCGGGGGACAGAAGTAATTCACCCCTCCACTTT. Its protein is CASSSGDRSNSPLHF. The complete variable domain, with remaining parts taken from reference TRBV5-5 and TRBJ1-6, reads DAGVTQSPTHLIKTRGQQVTLRCSPISGHKSVSWYQQVLGQGPQFIFQYYEKEERGRGNFPDRFSARQFPNYSSELNVNALLLGDSALYLCASSSGDRSNSPLHFGNGTRLTVT.

The CDR3 loop reads CASSLGASGGSYEQYF. DNA of the CDR3: TGTGCCAGCAGCTTAGGGGCTAGCGGGGGCTCCTACGAGCAGTACTTC. The chain joins TRBV11-1 to TRBJ2-7; 10 bases match TRBD2. V was pared by 1 base and J by 0 bases, with 3 bases of the junction left unmatched. In germline, CDR1 is SGHAT, CDR2 FQDESV (reference sequence). This CDR3 spans 16 amino acids.

The chain links TRBV11-2 to TRBJ2-7; 8 positions match TRBD1. Germline CDR1 and CDR2: SGHAT and FQNNGV. V was clipped by 5 bases and J by 4 bases; unmatched bases: 7. This CDR3 spans 14 amino acids. Here the CDR3 reads CASSPRTGIYEQYF. The CDR3 nucleotides are TGTGCCAGCAGCCCCAGGACAGGGATATACGAGCAGTACTTC.

This chain uses TRBV29-1 with TRBJ2-2; the match to TRBD1 covers 9 bases. CDR1 and CDR2 from the germline V gene are SQVTM and ANQGSEA. The V segment lost 7 bases and the J segment 7 bases; nucleotides outside the gene matches: 7. The CDR3 contains 13 residues. This chain's CDR3 is CSGGTGKVGELFF. The DNA of the CDR3 is TGCAGCGGCGGGACAGGGAAAGTCGGGGAGCTGTTTTTT.